Listed below are T cell receptor beta chains from one sample, sequenced in a study of T cells in Graves' hyperthyroidism and ophthalmopathy. TCRdb itself ran the multiplex PCR reads through MiXCR, one entry per CDR3 protein. This table holds about 640,000 distinct CDR3 sequences, 20% found once. Material for sequencing was blood. All receptors derive from a man aged 25-45 years with Graves' ophthalmopathy. Both conserved end residues are part of each CDR3. The D gene is left open where the match is weak. Not all rows give a size; the values are once, few, many and, for expanded clones, a class.

d_call: TRBD2; v_call: TRBV11-1; j_call: TRBJ2-1; clone_size: .; cdr3_nt: TGTGCCAGCACCACTTATGGACTAGCGGGAGGCAATGAGCAGTTCTTC; cdr3_aa: CASTTYGLAGGNEQFF
d_call: .; v_call: TRBV19; j_call: TRBJ2-2; clone_size: .; cdr3_nt: TGTGCCAGTAGTATAGGGGGCGCGAGCACCGGGGAGCTGTTTTTT; cdr3_aa: CASSIGGASTGELFF
d_call: TRBD2; v_call: TRBV19; j_call: TRBJ2-2; clone_size: few; cdr3_nt: TGTGCCAGTAGTATAGAGGTAGCGGGCACGGGGGAGCTGTTTTTT; cdr3_aa: CASSIEVAGTGELFF
d_call: .; v_call: TRBV7-6; j_call: TRBJ1-1; clone_size: many; cdr3_nt: TGTGCCAGCAGCTTAGTACCGGCCGGCACTGAAGCTTTCTTT; cdr3_aa: CASSLVPAGTEAFF
d_call: TRBD1; v_call: TRBV4-1; j_call: TRBJ1-5; clone_size: few; cdr3_nt: TGCGCCAGCAGCCAACTGGGACAGAGCCAGCCCCAGCATTTT; cdr3_aa: CASSQLGQSQPQHF
d_call: TRBD2; v_call: TRBV12-3/TRBV12-4; j_call: TRBJ2-3; clone_size: many; cdr3_nt: TGTGCCAGCAGCCCCCGAGCGGGAGCGGGCACAGATACGCAGTATTTT; cdr3_aa: CASSPRAGAGTDTQYF
d_call: TRBD1; v_call: TRBV10-3; j_call: TRBJ1-2; clone_size: few; cdr3_nt: TGTGCCATCAGTGTACCGGGACAGGGTTTCTATGGCTACACCTTC; cdr3_aa: CAISVPGQGFYGYTF
d_call: .; v_call: TRBV19; j_call: TRBJ2-7; clone_size: .; cdr3_nt: TGTGCCAGTGCCATTTCTAGTTTCTACGAGCAGTACTTC; cdr3_aa: CASAISSFYEQYF
d_call: .; v_call: TRBV5-5; j_call: TRBJ1-2; clone_size: .; cdr3_nt: TGTGCCAGCAGCTTGTTGTACCTATCTAACTATGGCTACACCTTC; cdr3_aa: CASSLLYLSNYGYTF
d_call: .; v_call: TRBV30; j_call: TRBJ1-3; clone_size: .; cdr3_nt: TGTGCCTGGAGTCCCGGGGTCGGAAACACCATATATTTT; cdr3_aa: CAWSPGVGNTIYF
d_call: .; v_call: TRBV19; j_call: TRBJ1-1; clone_size: few; cdr3_nt: TGTGCCAGTAGACACGGTTGGTACACTGAAGCTTTCTTT; cdr3_aa: CASRHGWYTEAFF
d_call: TRBD1; v_call: TRBV28; j_call: TRBJ1-1; clone_size: many; cdr3_nt: TGTGCCAGCAAAGAGGGGGCGCTTACTGAAGCTTTCTTT; cdr3_aa: CASKEGALTEAFF
d_call: .; v_call: TRBV20-1; j_call: TRBJ2-7; clone_size: .; cdr3_nt: TGCAGTGCGTCCCGACGGGGCTACGAGCAGTACTTC; cdr3_aa: CSASRRGYEQYF
d_call: .; v_call: TRBV28; j_call: TRBJ2-7; clone_size: many; cdr3_nt: TGTGCCAGCAGTCAGGAGGGGATGGTCTACGAGCAGTACTTC; cdr3_aa: CASSQEGMVYEQYF
d_call: .; v_call: TRBV12-5; j_call: TRBJ1-1; clone_size: .; cdr3_nt: TGTGCTAGTGGCCCCGGGGGGGGGAACACTGAAGCTTTCTTT; cdr3_aa: CASGPGGGNTEAFF
d_call: .; v_call: TRBV9; j_call: TRBJ1-3; clone_size: .; cdr3_nt: TGTGCCAGCAGTTCTACTTGGGGGGCGGAAGGAAACACCATATATTTT; cdr3_aa: CASSSTWGAEGNTIYF
d_call: .; v_call: TRBV20-1; j_call: TRBJ1-5; clone_size: few; cdr3_nt: TGCAGTGCTAGTGTAGAAGGGATTGGTCAGCCCCAGCATTTT; cdr3_aa: CSASVEGIGQPQHF
d_call: .; v_call: TRBV5-1; j_call: TRBJ2-7; clone_size: many; cdr3_nt: TGCGCCAGCAGCTTGGGTGGCGGGACTCTGATTTACGAGCAGTACTTC; cdr3_aa: CASSLGGGTLIYEQYF
d_call: .; v_call: TRBV11-2; j_call: TRBJ2-7; clone_size: many; cdr3_nt: TGTGCCAGCAGCTTAGTGCGGTGGGGTGAGGAGCAGTACTTC; cdr3_aa: CASSLVRWGEEQYF
d_call: .; v_call: TRBV28; j_call: TRBJ1-2; clone_size: .; cdr3_nt: TGTGCCAGCAGTGGGGCTGACTATGACTACACCTTC; cdr3_aa: CASSGADYDYTF
d_call: TRBD2; v_call: TRBV7-9; j_call: TRBJ2-5; clone_size: .; cdr3_nt: TGTGCCAGCAGCTCGGATTTGGGCAGCGGGAAGACCCAGTACTTC; cdr3_aa: CASSSDLGSGKTQYF
d_call: .; v_call: TRBV9; j_call: TRBJ1-3; clone_size: .; cdr3_nt: TGTGCCAGCAGCGTAGAGGGAAACACCATATATTTT; cdr3_aa: CASSVEGNTIYF
d_call: TRBD1; v_call: TRBV30; j_call: TRBJ2-3; clone_size: many; cdr3_nt: TGTGCCTGGAGTGTACAGGGGACGGATACGCAGTATTTT; cdr3_aa: CAWSVQGTDTQYF
d_call: .; v_call: TRBV29-1; j_call: TRBJ2-1; clone_size: .; cdr3_nt: TGCAGCGTTGAACCGACTACGGAGCAGTTCTTC; cdr3_aa: CSVEPTTEQFF
d_call: .; v_call: TRBV28; j_call: TRBJ2-7; clone_size: many; cdr3_nt: TGTGCCATCCAAAACAGGGTAGGGCTCTACGAGCAGTACTTC; cdr3_aa: CAIQNRVGLYEQYF
d_call: TRBD2; v_call: TRBV5-1; j_call: TRBJ2-3; clone_size: many; cdr3_nt: TGCGCCAGCAGATCGGGACTAGCGGCCTCAGATACGCAGTATTTT; cdr3_aa: CASRSGLAASDTQYF
d_call: .; v_call: TRBV7-2; j_call: TRBJ2-3; clone_size: many; cdr3_nt: TGTGCCAGCAGCTTGTCGCTTGGCACAGATACGCAGTATTTT; cdr3_aa: CASSLSLGTDTQYF
d_call: .; v_call: TRBV5-1; j_call: TRBJ1-6; clone_size: .; cdr3_nt: TGCGCCAGCAGCTTGGTTCCGGCCGAGGGGGCCTATAATTCACCCCTCCACTTT; cdr3_aa: CASSLVPAEGAYNSPLHF
d_call: TRBD1; v_call: TRBV7-8; j_call: TRBJ1-1; clone_size: few; cdr3_nt: TGTGCCAGCAGCTGGCCCGGGACAGGAGTTGAAGCTTTCTTT; cdr3_aa: CASSWPGTGVEAFF
d_call: .; v_call: TRBV20-1; j_call: TRBJ1-4; clone_size: .; cdr3_nt: TGCAGCTGCCTGGGTTCTAATGAAAAACTGTTTTTT; cdr3_aa: CSCLGSNEKLFF
d_call: TRBD2; v_call: TRBV6-5; j_call: TRBJ2-1; clone_size: many; cdr3_nt: TGTGCCAGCAGTTACCAACTAGCGGGGCGATACAATGAGCAGTTCTTC; cdr3_aa: CASSYQLAGRYNEQFF
d_call: .; v_call: TRBV13; j_call: TRBJ2-3; clone_size: many; cdr3_nt: TGTGCCAGCAGCTACCCCGGGGGCGGGGCTAGCACAGATACGCAGTATTTT; cdr3_aa: CASSYPGGGASTDTQYF
d_call: TRBD2; v_call: TRBV11-1; j_call: TRBJ2-2; clone_size: few; cdr3_nt: TGTGCCAGCAGCCCTCGGACTAGCGGACTTCAGGCCGGGGAGCTGTTTTTT; cdr3_aa: CASSPRTSGLQAGELFF
d_call: TRBD2; v_call: TRBV4-2; j_call: TRBJ2-3; clone_size: .; cdr3_nt: TGTGCCAGCAGCCAAGCGGGAGGCAGCACAGATACGCAGTATTTT; cdr3_aa: CASSQAGGSTDTQYF
d_call: .; v_call: TRBV25-1; j_call: TRBJ1-1; clone_size: .; cdr3_nt: TGTGCCAGCAGTCCAGACAGGTTATTATTCGGGGCTTTCTTT; cdr3_aa: CASSPDRLLFGAFF
d_call: TRBD2; v_call: TRBV7-9; j_call: TRBJ2-1; clone_size: .; cdr3_nt: TGTGCCGGGGCGGGGACTAGCGGACCGAGGAACTACAATGAGCAGTTCTTC; cdr3_aa: CAGAGTSGPRNYNEQFF
d_call: .; v_call: TRBV20-1; j_call: TRBJ2-1; clone_size: few; cdr3_nt: TGCAGTGCTAGTCCTAGAAAGGGAGTCCGCGACAATGAGCAGTTCTTC; cdr3_aa: CSASPRKGVRDNEQFF
d_call: TRBD1; v_call: TRBV2; j_call: TRBJ1-2; clone_size: few; cdr3_nt: TGTGCCGGCTCCGGGACAGGGGGTAACTATGGCTACACCTTC; cdr3_aa: CAGSGTGGNYGYTF
d_call: TRBD2; v_call: TRBV7-6; j_call: TRBJ2-1; clone_size: few; cdr3_nt: TGTGCCAGCAGCCTAATCAGCGGGGGGGGCCACAATGAGCAGTTCTTC; cdr3_aa: CASSLISGGGHNEQFF
d_call: TRBD2; v_call: TRBV6-6; j_call: TRBJ2-7; clone_size: few; cdr3_nt: TGTGCCAGCAGTTACTCGAGACTAGCGGGAAGGTACGAGCAGTACTTC; cdr3_aa: CASSYSRLAGRYEQYF
d_call: .; v_call: TRBV12-3/TRBV12-4; j_call: TRBJ2-5; clone_size: once; cdr3_nt: TGTGCCAGCAGTCCCACCCGGTATGGAGTAAAAGAGACCCAGTACTTC; cdr3_aa: CASSPTRYGVKETQYF